This T cell receptor (beta chain) was sequenced during a study of T cell clonality in common variable immunodeficiency. Profiled with immunoSEQ multiplex PCR; TCRdb holds only in-frame clones, not every one. This repertoire lists approximately 20,000 clones without singletons; approximately 2.5% sits in the top ten. Per germline, CDR1 LNHDA and CDR2 SQIVND (reference sequence). CDR3 length equals 15 residues. Trimming cost V 5 bases and J 0 bases; bases outside gene matches: 3. General study points: Common variable immunodeficiency TCR beta sequences reportedly had fewer deletions and N-nucleotide insertions.

Blood samples were heparinized, roughly 5 to 8.5 ml per donor. This clone was counted many times. The antigen remains undetermined. The read falls 3 residues short of the CDR3 end, and the missing part is taken from the germline J gene. The chain uses TRBV19 and TRBJ1-4; TRBD1 agrees at 7 bases. The TCR sequence derives from a human donor with common variable immunodeficiency. Sequencing was performed on peripheral blood mononuclear cells. The part of the CDR3 DNA that was read is TGTGCCAGTAGTGAGGGGGCCGCAACTAATGAAAAA. Encoded protein: CASSEGAATNEK. The whole CDR3 sequence reads CASSEGAATNEKLFF.